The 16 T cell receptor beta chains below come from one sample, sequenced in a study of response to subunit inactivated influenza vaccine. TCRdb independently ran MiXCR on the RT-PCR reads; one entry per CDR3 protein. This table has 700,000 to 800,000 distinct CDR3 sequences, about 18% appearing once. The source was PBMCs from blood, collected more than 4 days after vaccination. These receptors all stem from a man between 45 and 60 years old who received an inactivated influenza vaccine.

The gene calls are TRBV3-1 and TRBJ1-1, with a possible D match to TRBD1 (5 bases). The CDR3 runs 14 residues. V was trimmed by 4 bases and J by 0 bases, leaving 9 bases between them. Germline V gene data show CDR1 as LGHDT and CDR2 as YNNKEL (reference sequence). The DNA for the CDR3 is TGTGCCAGCAGCCCCGGACACGTGAACACTGAAGCTTTCTTT. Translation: CASSPGHVNTEAFF. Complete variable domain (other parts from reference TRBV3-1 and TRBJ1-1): DTAVSQTPKYLVTQMGNDKSIKCEQNLGHDTMYWYKQDSKKFLKIMFSYNNKELIINETVPNRFSPKSPDKAHLNLHINSLELGDSAVYFCASSPGHVNTEAFFGQGTRLTVV.

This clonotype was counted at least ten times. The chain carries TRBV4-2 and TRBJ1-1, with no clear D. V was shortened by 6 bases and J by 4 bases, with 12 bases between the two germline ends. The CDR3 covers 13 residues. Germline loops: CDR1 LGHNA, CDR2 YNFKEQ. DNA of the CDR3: TGTGCCAGCAGACGTGATCCTGGCACTGAAGCTTTCTTT. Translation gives CASRRDPGTEAFF.

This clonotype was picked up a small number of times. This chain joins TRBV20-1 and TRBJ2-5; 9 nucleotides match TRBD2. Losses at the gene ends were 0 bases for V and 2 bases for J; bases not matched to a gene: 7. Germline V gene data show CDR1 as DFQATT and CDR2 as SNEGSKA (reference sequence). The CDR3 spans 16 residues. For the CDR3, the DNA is TGCAGTGCTAGAGAGCCCGGCGGACTAGCGCAAGAGACCCAGTACTTC. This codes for CSAREPGGLAQETQYF.

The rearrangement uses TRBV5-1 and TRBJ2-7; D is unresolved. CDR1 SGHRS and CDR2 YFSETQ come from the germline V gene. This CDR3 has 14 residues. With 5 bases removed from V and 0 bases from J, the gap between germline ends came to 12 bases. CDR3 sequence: CASSSSDFSYEQYF. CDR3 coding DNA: TGCGCCAGCAGTTCCAGTGACTTCTCCTACGAGCAGTACTTC.

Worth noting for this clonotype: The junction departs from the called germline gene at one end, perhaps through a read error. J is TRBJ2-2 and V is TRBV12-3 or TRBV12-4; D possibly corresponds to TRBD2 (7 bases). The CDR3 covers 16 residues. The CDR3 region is CASSLGGGLNTGELFF. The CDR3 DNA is TGTGCCAGCAGCTTAGGGGGGGGACTGAACACCGGGGAGCTGTTTTTT.

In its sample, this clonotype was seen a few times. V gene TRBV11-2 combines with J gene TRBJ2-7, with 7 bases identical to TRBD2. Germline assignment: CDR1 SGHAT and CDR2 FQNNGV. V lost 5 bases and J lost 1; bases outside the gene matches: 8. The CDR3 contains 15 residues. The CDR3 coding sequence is TGTGCCAGCAGCCCTTGGGCTAGCGGTTCCTACGAGCAGTACTTC. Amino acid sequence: CASSPWASGSYEQYF.

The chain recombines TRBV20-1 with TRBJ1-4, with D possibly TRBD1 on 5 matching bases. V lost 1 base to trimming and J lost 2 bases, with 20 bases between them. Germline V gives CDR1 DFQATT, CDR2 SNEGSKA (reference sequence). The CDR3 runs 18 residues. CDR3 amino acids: CSARGSGRIRSTNEKLFF. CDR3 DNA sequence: TGCAGTGCTAGAGGGTCGGGGCGGATTCGAAGCACTAATGAAAAACTGTTTTTT.

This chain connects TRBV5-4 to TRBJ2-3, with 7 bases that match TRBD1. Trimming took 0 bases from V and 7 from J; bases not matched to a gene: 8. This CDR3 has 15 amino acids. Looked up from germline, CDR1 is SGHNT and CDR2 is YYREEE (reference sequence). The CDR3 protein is CASSLGGQAPNTQYF. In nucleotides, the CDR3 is TGTGCCAGCAGCTTGGGAGGACAGGCCCCCAATACGCAGTATTTT.

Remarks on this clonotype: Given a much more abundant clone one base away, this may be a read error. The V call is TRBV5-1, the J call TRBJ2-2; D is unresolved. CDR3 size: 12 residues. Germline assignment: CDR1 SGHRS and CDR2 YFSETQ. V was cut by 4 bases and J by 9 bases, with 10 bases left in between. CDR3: CASSPALWELFF. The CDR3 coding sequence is TGCGCCAGCAGCCCGGCTTTGTGGGAGCTGTTTTTT.

CDR3 coding DNA: TGCGCCAGCAGCAAGCAGAGGGGGTTCTCCTACGAGCAGTACTTC. Protein sequence: CASSKQRGFSYEQYF. The chain uses TRBV4-3 and TRBJ2-7; weak D call: TRBD1 (6 bases). V dropped 5 bases and J dropped 0 bases, with 14 bases sitting between them. The germline V gene encodes CDR1 LGHNA and CDR2 YSLEER. CDR3 length: 15 residues.

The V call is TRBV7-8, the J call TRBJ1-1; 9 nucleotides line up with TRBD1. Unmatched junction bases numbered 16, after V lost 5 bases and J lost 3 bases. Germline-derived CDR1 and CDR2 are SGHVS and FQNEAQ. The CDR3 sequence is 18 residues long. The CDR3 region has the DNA TGTGCCAGCAGCGTACGAGGCGGACAGGGGACTCGGTACACTGAAGCTTTCTTT. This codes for CASSVRGGQGTRYTEAFF.

The CDR3 spells CASSQGGAWANVLTF. The DNA for the CDR3 is TGTGCCAGCAGCCAGGGGGGAGCCTGGGCCAACGTCCTGACTTTC. This chain joins TRBV3-1 and TRBJ2-6; tentative D call: TRBD2 (6 bases). The CDR3 runs to 15 residues. The V gene lost 3 bases and the J gene lost 5 bases, with 11 bases spanning the gap. Germline CDR1 is LGHDT and CDR2 is YNNKEL (reference sequence).

CDR3 sequence reads: CAISGAADTEAFF. CDR3 in DNA: TGTGCCATCAGTGGAGCAGCGGACACTGAAGCTTTCTTT. V gene TRBV10-3 combines with J gene TRBJ1-1; D remains unclear. Germline V gene sequence: CDR1 ENHRY, CDR2 SYGVKD. The CDR3 consists of 13 residues. Trimming shortened V by 4 bases and J by 3 bases, and 9 bases separated the two germline ends.

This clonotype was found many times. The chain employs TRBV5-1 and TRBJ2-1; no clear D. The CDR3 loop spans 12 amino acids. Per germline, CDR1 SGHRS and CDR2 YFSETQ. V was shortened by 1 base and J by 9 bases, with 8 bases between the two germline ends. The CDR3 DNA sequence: TGCGCCAGCAGCTTGCCCAATCGTGAGCAGTTCTTC. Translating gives CASSLPNREQFF.

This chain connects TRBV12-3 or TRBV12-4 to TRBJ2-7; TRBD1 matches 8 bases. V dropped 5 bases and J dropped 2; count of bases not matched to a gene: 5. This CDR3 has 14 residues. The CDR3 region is CASSPPQGAYEQYF. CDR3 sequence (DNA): TGTGCCAGCAGTCCCCCACAGGGGGCCTACGAGCAGTACTTC.

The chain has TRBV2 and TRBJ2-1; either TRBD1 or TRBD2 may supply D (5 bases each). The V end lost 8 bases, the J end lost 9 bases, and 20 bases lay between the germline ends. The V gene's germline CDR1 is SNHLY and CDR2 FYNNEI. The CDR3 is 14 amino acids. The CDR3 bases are TGTGCCAGCGTACCCGGGACGGTAGCCAGTGAGCAGTTCTTC. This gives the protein CASVPGTVASEQFF.